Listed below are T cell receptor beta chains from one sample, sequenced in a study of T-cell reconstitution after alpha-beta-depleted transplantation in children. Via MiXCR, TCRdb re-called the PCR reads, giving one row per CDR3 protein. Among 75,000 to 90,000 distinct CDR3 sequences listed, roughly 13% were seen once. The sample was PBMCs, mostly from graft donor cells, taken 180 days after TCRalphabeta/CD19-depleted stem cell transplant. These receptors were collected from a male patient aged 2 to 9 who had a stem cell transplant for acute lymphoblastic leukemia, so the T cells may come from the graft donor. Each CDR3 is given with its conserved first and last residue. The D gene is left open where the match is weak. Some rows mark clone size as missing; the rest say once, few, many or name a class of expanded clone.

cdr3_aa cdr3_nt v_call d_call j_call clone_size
CSARGDRGAYGYTF TGCAGTGCTAGAGGGGACAGGGGTGCGTATGGCTACACCTTC TRBV20-1 TRBD1 TRBJ1-2 few
CASSFGAGVSTEAFF TGTGCCAGCAGTTTTGGGGCAGGGGTTTCCACTGAAGCTTTCTTT TRBV12-3/TRBV12-4 - TRBJ1-1 -
CASSPQVWGRTNEQFF TGTGCCAGCAGCCCCCAGGTGTGGGGGAGAACCAATGAGCAGTTCTTC TRBV7-6 - TRBJ2-1 -
CASSSQERGGYTF TGTGCCAGCAGTTCCCAGGAGCGGGGTGGCTACACCTTC TRBV7-9 - TRBJ1-2 few
CASSLERGAGDTQYF TGTGCCAGCAGCTTAGAGCGGGGGGCAGGTGATACGCAGTATTTT TRBV7-2 TRBD2 TRBJ2-3 few
CASSSGLYEQYF TGTGCCAGCAGCTCAGGGTTATACGAGCAGTACTTC TRBV7-2 - TRBJ2-7 many
CASRIGGRPSYEQYF TGCGCCAGCAGGATCGGGGGCCGTCCAAGCTACGAGCAGTACTTC TRBV10-2 - TRBJ2-7 few
CSVKGGFLYEQYF TGCAGCGTTAAAGGGGGCTTTCTCTACGAGCAGTACTTC TRBV29-1 TRBD1 TRBJ2-7 few
CASSLGTSGVTDTQYF TGTGCCAGCAGCTTAGGGACTAGCGGGGTCACAGATACGCAGTATTTT TRBV7-6 TRBD2 TRBJ2-3 few
CASSLPKREQYF TGTGCCAGCAGCCTCCCAAAAAGGGAGCAGTACTTC TRBV7-9 - TRBJ2-7 many
CSAHRVRTEAFF TGCAGTGCCCACAGGGTGAGGACTGAAGCTTTCTTT TRBV20-1 - TRBJ1-1 many
CASSFPGRGTGANVLTF TGCGCCAGCAGCTTTCCCGGGCGGGGGACTGGGGCCAACGTCCTGACTTTC TRBV5-1 TRBD2 TRBJ2-6 -
CASSKSGYSYNEQFF TGTGCCAGCTCTAAGAGCGGGTACTCCTACAATGAGCAGTTCTTC TRBV18 - TRBJ2-1 few
CASSQDPRRSWPGELFF TGCGCCAGCAGCCAAGATCCGAGGAGATCCTGGCCCGGGGAGCTGTTTTTT TRBV4-3 - TRBJ2-2 -
CASRLGRTNTGELFF TGTGCCAGCCGGCTGGGGCGGACGAACACCGGGGAGCTGTTTTTT TRBV9 - TRBJ2-2 -
CAIRGIDRGEPQHF TGTGCCATCAGGGGGATCGACAGGGGGGAGCCCCAGCATTTT TRBV10-3 TRBD1 TRBJ1-5 many
CASSPTSGDQETQYF TGCGCCAGCAGCCCCACTAGCGGGGACCAAGAGACCCAGTACTTC TRBV4-3 TRBD2 TRBJ2-5 few
CASSEWQETQYF TGCGCCAGCAGTGAGTGGCAAGAGACCCAGTACTTC TRBV5-1 - TRBJ2-5 -
CSARDLGLAGPVDTQYF TGCAGTGCTAGAGACCTAGGACTAGCGGGGCCGGTGGATACGCAGTATTTT TRBV20-1 TRBD2 TRBJ2-3 -
CASSLLAGFTDTQYF TGTGCCAGCAGCCTACTAGCGGGGTTCACAGATACGCAGTATTTT TRBV27 TRBD2 TRBJ2-3 -
CASSPSGYSYEQYF TGTGCCAGCTCACCGTCAGGGTACTCCTACGAGCAGTACTTC TRBV18 - TRBJ2-7 -
CASGPDSAKNIQYF TGTGCCAGCGGACCGGACTCAGCCAAAAACATTCAGTACTTC TRBV12-3/TRBV12-4 - TRBJ2-4 -
CATSDPDRPYGYTF TGTGCCACCAGTGACCCGGACAGGCCTTATGGCTACACCTTC TRBV24-1 TRBD1 TRBJ1-2 few
CASSPTGETQYF TGTGCCAGCAGCCCAACTGGGGAGACCCAGTACTTC TRBV14 - TRBJ2-5 many
CSARDRTPGNSRYEQYF TGCAGTGCTAGAGATCGCACTCCAGGGAACTCGAGATACGAGCAGTACTTC TRBV20-1 - TRBJ2-7 few
CASSSGLVLTNGELFF TGCGCCAGCAGTTCAGGACTAGTTCTAACCAACGGGGAGCTGTTTTTT TRBV5-1 TRBD2 TRBJ2-2 -